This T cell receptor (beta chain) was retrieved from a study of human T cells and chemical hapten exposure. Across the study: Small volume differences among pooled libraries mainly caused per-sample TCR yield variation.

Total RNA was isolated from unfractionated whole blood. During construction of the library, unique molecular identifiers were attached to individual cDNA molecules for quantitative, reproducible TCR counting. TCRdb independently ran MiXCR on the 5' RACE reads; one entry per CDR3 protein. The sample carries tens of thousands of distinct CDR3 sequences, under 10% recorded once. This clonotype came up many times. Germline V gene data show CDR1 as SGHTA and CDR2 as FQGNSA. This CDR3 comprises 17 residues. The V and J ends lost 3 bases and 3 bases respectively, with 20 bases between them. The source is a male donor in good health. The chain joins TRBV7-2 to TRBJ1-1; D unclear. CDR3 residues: CASSFGFRRGAYTEAFF. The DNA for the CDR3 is TGTGCCAGCAGCTTCGGTTTCCGACGGGGAGCTTACACTGAAGCTTTCTTT.